Following are 28 T cell receptor beta chains from one sample sequenced in a study of metastatic and nonmetastatic thyroid tumors. Using MiXCR, TCRdb reanalyzed the PCR reads. Of 65,000 or so clones in the sample, more than 3.5% were seen once. Ahead of thyroid surgery, no patient had received treatment of any kind. Sequenced input: blood. The source of these receptors is a female donor with papillary thyroid cancer or a benign thyroid nodule (not recorded which). Some clones in this sample may be carry-over from other donors' samples.

In its sample, this clone was seen many times. V usage is TRBV27 and J usage is TRBJ2-2; TRBD2 is a possible D gene (6 bases). The ends were cut back, 2 bases at V and 3 bases at J, with 10 bases in the middle. This CDR3 has 15 amino acids. Germline V gene sequence: CDR1 MNHEY, CDR2 SMNVEV (reference sequence). CDR3 amino acids: CASSLRGGDTGELFF. The CDR3 nucleotides are TGTGCCAGCAGTTTAAGGGGCGGGGACACCGGGGAGCTGTTTTTT.

This clone has just a few counts. The CDR3 DNA sequence: TGTGCCAGCAGACCAGCAGGGGATTATATCAATCAGCCCCAGCATTTT. Translating it yields CASRPAGDYINQPQHF. The chain uses TRBV6-1 and TRBJ1-5, with D possibly matching TRBD1 (6 bases). V gave up 6 bases and J gave up 3 bases, with 18 bases separating them. CDR3 length: 16 amino acids. The germline V gene has CDR1 MNHNS and CDR2 SASEGT.

The genes are TRBV30 and TRBJ1-2; 8 nucleotides match TRBD1. J gave up 0 bases and V 2 bases, and 2 bases lay outside the gene matches. This CDR3 spans 14 amino acids. Per germline, CDR1 GTSNPN and CDR2 SVGIG (reference sequence). The CDR3 protein is CAWSHRGANYGYTF. Here the CDR3 DNA reads TGTGCCTGGAGTCACAGGGGGGCTAACTATGGCTACACCTTC.

This clone has at least ten counts. V and J are TRBV19 and TRBJ1-1; D is ambiguous. With 3 bases removed from V and 0 bases from J, the gap between germline ends came to 11 bases. This CDR3 is built from 15 residues. Germline lookup yields CDR1 LNHDA and CDR2 SQIVND (reference sequence). DNA of the CDR3: TGTGCCAGTAGTATCGGGTGGAAAATGAACACTGAAGCTTTCTTT. Translating gives CASSIGWKMNTEAFF.

In this sample, this clone turned up many times. Distinct nucleotide sequences in the sample also encode this CDR3. V is TRBV9 and J is TRBJ1-1; no reliable D call. Germline V gene lookup returns CDR1 SGDLS and CDR2 YYNGEE. Between the trimmed V and J ends, which lost 0 bases and 3 bases, there was a span of 6 bases. The CDR3 is 13 amino acids. CDR3 coding DNA: TGTGCCAGCAGCGTAGCTGCGGACACTGAAGCTTTCTTT. It encodes CASSVAADTEAFF.

This clone was seen more than once but under ten times. A junction boundary mismatches the germline segment, possibly from a read error. This sample includes further DNA sequences coding for the same CDR3. The chain combines TRBV20-1 with TRBJ1-2; possibly TRBD1 for D (6 bases). Germline V gene lookup returns CDR1 DFQATT and CDR2 SNEGSKA (reference sequence). The CDR3 consists of 14 residues. The CDR3 is CSANPGGHPYGYTF. CDR3 DNA: TGCAGTGCGAATCCTGGGGGACACCCCTATGGCTACACATTC.

In this sample, this clone turned up many times. The V and J genes are TRBV19 and TRBJ2-3, with TRBD2 matching over 7 bases. Germline-derived CDR1 and CDR2 are LNHDA and SQIVND (reference sequence). J was trimmed by 8 bases and V by 4 bases; bases with no gene match: 6. The length of the CDR3 is 13 residues. Here the CDR3 reads CASSRTSEPTQYF. CDR3 nucleotide sequence: TGTGCCAGTAGTAGAACTAGCGAGCCTACGCAGTATTTT.

This clone occurred many times. The V call is TRBV19, the J call TRBJ2-6; 7 bases match TRBD2. The V and J ends lost 9 bases and 2 bases, in that order; junction bases with no gene match: 4. Germline CDR1 LNHDA, CDR2 SQIVND (reference sequence). CDR3 length: 14 amino acids. For the CDR3, the DNA is TGTGCCAGCGACGGGGGGACTGGGGCCAACGTCCTGACTTTC. Its translation: CASDGGTGANVLTF. The variable domain in full, completed from reference TRBV19 and TRBJ2-6, reads DGGITQSPKYLFRKEGQNVTLSCEQNLNHDAMYWYRQDPGQGLRLIYYSQIVNDFQKGDIAEGYSVSREKKESFPLTVTSAQKNPTAFYLCASDGGTGANVLTFGAGSRLTVL.

This clone was counted ten times or more. V is TRBV20-1 and J is TRBJ1-6; 7 nucleotides line up with TRBD1. This CDR3 spans 13 amino acids. V gave up 5 bases and J gave up 7 bases; unmatched junction bases: 5. CDR1 is DFQATT, CDR2 SNEGSKA, per germline (reference sequence). This CDR3 is CSAADRANSPLHF. CDR3 nucleotides: TGCAGTGCTGCAGACAGGGCCAATTCACCCCTCCACTTT.

The table lists this clone with many counts. The chain carries TRBV19 and TRBJ1-2; D not certain. This CDR3 is 14 amino acids long. The V end was cut by 5 bases, the J end by 2 bases, with 12 bases between. Germline V gene sequence: CDR1 LNHDA, CDR2 SQIVND (reference sequence). CDR3 DNA: TGTGCCAGTAGTCCCCCCCAGGAAAACTATGGCTACACCTTC. It yields the protein CASSPPQENYGYTF. Full variable domain (remainder filled in from reference TRBV19 and TRBJ1-2): DGGITQSPKYLFRKEGQNVTLSCEQNLNHDAMYWYRQDPGQGLRLIYYSQIVNDFQKGDIAEGYSVSREKKESFPLTVTSAQKNPTAFYLCASSPPQENYGYTFGSGTRLTVV.

The chain combines TRBV6-1 with TRBJ1-1; D gene unclear. The CDR3 covers 14 residues. Germline assignment: CDR1 MNHNS and CDR2 SASEGT. Trimming shortened V by 6 bases and J by 8 bases, and 19 bases separated the two germline ends. CDR3 sequence: CASRTMSLGLEAFF. The DNA for the CDR3 is TGTGCCAGCAGGACGATGAGCCTGGGCCTAGAAGCTTTCTTT.

This clone occurred a few times. A junction boundary mismatches the germline segment, possibly from a read error. The chain is built from TRBV6-2 or TRBV6-3 and TRBJ1-5, with D unresolved. Germline CDR1 reads MNHEY; CDR2 reads SVGEGT. This CDR3 is built from 13 residues. CDR3 coding DNA: TGTGCCAGCAGTGTGTTGAGCGATCAGCACCAGCATTTT. As protein: CASSVLSDQHQHF.

This clone was detected many times. The V and J genes are TRBV7-8 and TRBJ2-7; 10 bases line up with TRBD1. The CDR3 consists of 14 residues. Germline lookup yields CDR1 SGHVS and CDR2 FQNEAQ. The V gene end was trimmed by 1 base and the J gene end by 6 bases; junction bases not matched to a gene: 3. Written as DNA, the CDR3 is TGTGCCAGCAGCTTAGGGACAGGGGGGTCCGAGCAGTACTTC. Translated: CASSLGTGGSEQYF.

Many counts were recorded for this clone. The V gene is TRBV30, the J gene TRBJ1-2; D not certain. Germline lookup yields CDR1 GTSNPN and CDR2 SVGIG (reference sequence). The CDR3 extends over 13 amino acids. Trimming took 0 bases from V and 8 from J, leaving 13 bases between them. The CDR3 DNA reads as TGTGCCTGGAGTGTAACGTCTGTCGGGGGCTACACCTTC. As protein: CAWSVTSVGGYTF.

Note on this clone: A read error is possible here, since a much larger clone lies one base away. V usage is TRBV6-2 or TRBV6-3 and J usage is TRBJ1-5, with D perhaps matching TRBD1 (6 bases). Germline CDR1 is MNHEY and CDR2 is SVGEGT. The CDR3 loop spans 18 amino acids. The V gene lost 1 base and the J gene lost 6 bases, with 22 bases spanning the gap. CDR3 coding DNA: TGTGCCAGCAGTTACTATGACCAGAGGGGGGGCGCGGGTCAGCCCCAGCATTTT. This encodes CASSYYDQRGGAGQPQHF.

This clone was recorded at least ten times. The chain couples TRBV20-1 to TRBJ1-1, with D possibly TRBD1 on 5 matching bases. The germline CDR1 and CDR2 sequences are DFQATT and SNEGSKA (reference sequence). CDR3 size: 13 residues. The ends were cut back, 4 bases at V and 3 bases at J, with 12 bases in the middle. The CDR3 nucleotides read TGCAGTGCTACGGGGCCGAGGGACACTGAAGCTTTCTTT. Translated: CSATGPRDTEAFF.

Comments on this clone: An end of the junction differs from the germline gene, which may be a read error. The chain is built from TRBV6-2 or TRBV6-3 and TRBJ1-3, with no clear D. This CDR3 has 15 residues. Germline CDR1 MNHEY, CDR2 SVGEGT. The CDR3 DNA follows: TGTACCAGCAGTGTAGACAAGGGCTGGGGAAACACCATATATTTT. Its translation is CTSSVDKGWGNTIYF.

This clone was recorded many times. The CDR3 sequence is CASRYGTGYTKNIQYF. Here the CDR3 DNA reads TGTGCCAGCAGATACGGGACAGGTTATACCAAAAACATTCAGTACTTC. The genes are TRBV11-2 and TRBJ2-4; 8 nucleotides line up with TRBD1. The V gene's germline CDR1 is SGHAT and CDR2 FQNNGV. CDR3 length: 16 amino acids. After removal of 6 bases from V and 2 bases from J, the junction contained 9 bases not matched to a gene.

This clone has at least ten counts. This sequence joins TRBV24-1 and TRBJ1-1; 9 nucleotides line up with TRBD1. V dropped 2 bases and J dropped 5; count of bases not matched to a gene: 5. This CDR3 has 15 amino acids. Germline CDR1 reads KGHDR; CDR2 reads SFDVKD. The CDR3, as DNA: TGTGCCACCAGTGATTCGACAGGGGGGTGGACTGAAGCTTTCTTT. Translating gives CATSDSTGGWTEAFF.

Only a few counts were recorded for this clone. CDR3 sequence reads: CASSSQGYEQYF. CDR3 DNA sequence: TGTGCCAGCAGTAGCCAGGGGTACGAGCAGTACTTC. V usage is TRBV6-2 or TRBV6-3 and J usage is TRBJ2-7; D may be TRBD1 (6 bases). V lost 5 bases and J 4 bases, leaving 9 bases between the germline ends. The CDR3 extends over 12 amino acids. Per germline, CDR1 MNHEY and CDR2 SVGEGT.

The table lists this clone with many counts. V is TRBV30 and J is TRBJ1-2, with 9 bases aligning to TRBD1. The V gene's germline CDR1 is GTSNPN and CDR2 SVGIG (reference sequence). J lost 8 bases, V lost 4 bases, and 11 bases had no gene match. This CDR3 contains 14 residues. In DNA, the CDR3 is TGTGCCTGGATATGGACAGGGGTAAGAGGAGGCTACACCTTC. Translated, it gives CAWIWTGVRGGYTF.

This clone was counted many times. This chain links TRBV29-1 with TRBJ2-1, with 7 bases identical to TRBD2. V was pared by 7 bases and J by 7 bases, with 16 bases of the junction left unmatched. The CDR3 is 15 amino acids. The germline V gene encodes CDR1 SQVTM and CDR2 ANQGSEA. CDR3 nucleotide sequence: TGCAGCGCTGAGACGCGGGAGATGGGGGTAAATGAGCAGTTCTTC. Its translation: CSAETREMGVNEQFF.

This clone was recorded at least ten times. The gene calls are TRBV6-1 and TRBJ1-1; a weak D match, TRBD1 (5 bases). This CDR3 has 13 amino acids. Germline lookup yields CDR1 MNHNS and CDR2 SASEGT. With 8 bases removed from V and 4 bases from J, the gap between germline ends came to 14 bases. In DNA, the CDR3 is TGTGCCAGCTTTGGGGGTAAGGGCACTGAAGCTTTCTTT. This codes for CASFGGKGTEAFF.

This clone has at least ten counts. CDR3 residues: CSVLTGAFGANVLTF. DNA for the CDR3: TGCAGCGTCTTGACAGGGGCATTTGGGGCCAACGTCCTGACTTTC. The V call is TRBV29-1, the J call TRBJ2-6; 8 bases are a match to TRBD1. CDR3 length: 15 residues. Germline CDR1 SQVTM, CDR2 ANQGSEA. V was pared by 6 bases and J by 3 bases, with 7 bases of the junction left unmatched.

This clone was detected a few times. This same CDR3 is encoded by further DNA sequences in the sample. The chain carries TRBV7-9 and TRBJ1-3, with 9 bases identical to TRBD1. The V and J ends lost 4 bases and 13 bases, in that order; junction bases with no gene match: 14. The CDR3 runs to 15 residues. The germline CDR1 and CDR2 sequences are SEHNR and FQNEAQ (reference sequence). The CDR3 region is CASSSGDRVGSTIYF. CDR3 nucleotide sequence: TGTGCCAGCAGCTCGGGGGACAGGGTCGGAAGCACTATATATTTT. Using reference TRBV7-9 and TRBJ1-3 for the parts outside the CDR3, the full variable domain is DTGVSQNPRHKITKRGQNVTFRCDPISEHNRLYWYRQTLGQGPEFLTYFQNEAQLEKSRLLSDRFSAERPKGSFSTLEIQRTEQGDSAMYLCASSSGDRVGSTIYFGEGSWLTVV.

Many counts were recorded for this clone. The rearrangement joins TRBV3-1 to TRBJ1-2, with 9 bases identical to TRBD1. Per the germline V gene, CDR1 is LGHDT and CDR2 is YNNKEL (reference sequence). This CDR3 contains 14 residues. V lost 1 base and J lost 7; bases outside the gene matches: 4. The CDR3 DNA reads as TGTGCCAGCAGCCAAGGTTGGGACAGGGCTGGCTACACCTTC. This gives the protein CASSQGWDRAGYTF. Variable domain in full (rest from reference TRBV3-1 and TRBJ1-2): DTAVSQTPKYLVTQMGNDKSIKCEQNLGHDTMYWYKQDSKKFLKIMFSYNNKELIINETVPNRFSPKSPDKAHLNLHINSLELGDSAVYFCASSQGWDRAGYTFGSGTRLTVV.

Many counts were recorded for this clone. This chain joins TRBV5-1 and TRBJ2-1, with D tentatively TRBD1 (6 bases). The germline V gene has CDR1 SGHRS and CDR2 YFSETQ. Trimming took off 0 bases at V and 6 bases at J, with 10 bases between the two ends. CDR3 length: 14 amino acids. CDR3 DNA sequence: TGCGCCAGCAGCTTGGTGGGCAGGGGCAATGAGCAGTTCTTC. It encodes CASSLVGRGNEQFF.

This clone has only a few counts. The junction departs from germline at one end; a sequencing error may be responsible. The chain employs TRBV11-2 and TRBJ1-4, with a weak D call TRBD1 (5 bases). CDR1 SGHAT and CDR2 FQNNGV come from the germline V gene. The CDR3 runs 18 residues. The CDR3 region has the DNA TGTGCCAGCAGCTTAGTATTTTCGTCGAGCGGGGTGGGGGAAAAACTGGTTTTT. This codes for CASSLVFSSSGVGEKLVF.